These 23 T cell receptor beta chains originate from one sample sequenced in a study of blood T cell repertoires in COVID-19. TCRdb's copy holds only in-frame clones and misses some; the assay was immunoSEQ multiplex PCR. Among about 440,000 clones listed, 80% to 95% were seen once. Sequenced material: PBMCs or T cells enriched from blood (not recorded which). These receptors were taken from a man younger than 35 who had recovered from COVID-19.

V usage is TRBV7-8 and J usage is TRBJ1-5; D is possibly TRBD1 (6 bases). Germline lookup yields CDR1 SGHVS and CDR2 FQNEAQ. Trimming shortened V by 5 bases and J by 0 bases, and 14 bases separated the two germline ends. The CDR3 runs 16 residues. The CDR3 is CASSPRQEYSNQPQHF. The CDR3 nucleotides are TGTGCCAGCAGCCCAAGACAGGAATATAGCAATCAGCCCCAGCATTTT.

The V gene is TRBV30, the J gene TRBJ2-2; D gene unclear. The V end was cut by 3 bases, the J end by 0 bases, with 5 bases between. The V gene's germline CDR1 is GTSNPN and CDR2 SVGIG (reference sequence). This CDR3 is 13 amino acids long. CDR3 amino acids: CAWSATNTGELFF. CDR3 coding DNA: TGTGCCTGGAGCGCGACGAACACCGGGGAGCTGTTTTTT.

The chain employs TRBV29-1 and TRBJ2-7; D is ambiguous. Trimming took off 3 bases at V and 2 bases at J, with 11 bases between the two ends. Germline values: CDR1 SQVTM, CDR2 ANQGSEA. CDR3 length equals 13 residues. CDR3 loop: CSVEWAGTYEQYF. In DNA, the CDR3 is TGCAGCGTTGAGTGGGCAGGAACCTACGAGCAGTACTTC.

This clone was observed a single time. CDR3 in amino acids: CASSRDRGLGSNQPQHF. The DNA of the CDR3 is TGTGCCAGTAGCCGGGACAGGGGTTTGGGAAGCAATCAGCCCCAGCATTTT. The rearrangement links TRBV19 to TRBJ1-5, with 10 bases lining up with TRBD1. V shed 6 bases and J 1 base; nucleotides not matched to a gene: 9. Germline V gene sequence: CDR1 LNHDA, CDR2 SQIVND (reference sequence). The CDR3 spans 17 residues.

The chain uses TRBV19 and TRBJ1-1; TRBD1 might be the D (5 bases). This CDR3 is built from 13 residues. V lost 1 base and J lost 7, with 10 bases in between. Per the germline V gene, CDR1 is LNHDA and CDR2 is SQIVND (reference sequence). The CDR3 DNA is TGTGCCAGTAGTATAGGGGGGAGGATTGAAGCTTTCTTT. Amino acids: CASSIGGRIEAFF.

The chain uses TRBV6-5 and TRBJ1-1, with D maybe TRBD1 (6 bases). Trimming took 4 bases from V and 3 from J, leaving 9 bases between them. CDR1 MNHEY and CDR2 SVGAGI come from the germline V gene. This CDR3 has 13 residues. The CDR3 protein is CASSWQGYTEAFF. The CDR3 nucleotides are TGTGCCAGCAGTTGGCAGGGGTACACTGAAGCTTTCTTT.

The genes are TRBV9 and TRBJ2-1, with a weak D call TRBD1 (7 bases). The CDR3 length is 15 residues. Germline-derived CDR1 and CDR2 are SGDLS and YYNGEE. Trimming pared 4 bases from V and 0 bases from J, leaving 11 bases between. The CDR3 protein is CASSQGGSSYNEQFF. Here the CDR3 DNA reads TGTGCCAGCAGCCAGGGGGGAAGCTCCTACAATGAGCAGTTCTTC.

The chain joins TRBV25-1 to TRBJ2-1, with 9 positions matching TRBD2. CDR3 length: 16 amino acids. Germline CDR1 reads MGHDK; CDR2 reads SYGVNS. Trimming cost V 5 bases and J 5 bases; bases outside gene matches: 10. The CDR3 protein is CASSHWTSASNNEQFF. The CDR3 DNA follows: TGTGCCAGCAGTCATTGGACTAGCGCGAGCAACAATGAGCAGTTCTTC.

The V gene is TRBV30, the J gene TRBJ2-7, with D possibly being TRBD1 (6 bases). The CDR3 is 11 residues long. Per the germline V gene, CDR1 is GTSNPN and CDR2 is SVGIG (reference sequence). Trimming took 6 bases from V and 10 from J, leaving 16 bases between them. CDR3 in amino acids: CACLTRTDQYF. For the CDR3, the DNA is TGTGCCTGTCTAACCAGGACAGACCAGTACTTC.

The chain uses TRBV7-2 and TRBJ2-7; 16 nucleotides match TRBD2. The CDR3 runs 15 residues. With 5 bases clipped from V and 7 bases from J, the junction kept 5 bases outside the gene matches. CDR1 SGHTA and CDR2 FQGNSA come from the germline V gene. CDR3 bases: TGTGCCAGCAGCCCTGGGACTAGCGGGAGGGGTGAGCAGTACTTC. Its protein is CASSPGTSGRGEQYF. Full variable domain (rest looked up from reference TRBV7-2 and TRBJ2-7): GAGVSQSPSNKVTEKGKDVELRCDPISGHTALYWYRQSLGQGLEFLIYFQGNSAPDKSGLPSDRFSAERTGGSVSTLTIQRTQQEDSAVYLCASSPGTSGRGEQYFGPGTRLTVT.

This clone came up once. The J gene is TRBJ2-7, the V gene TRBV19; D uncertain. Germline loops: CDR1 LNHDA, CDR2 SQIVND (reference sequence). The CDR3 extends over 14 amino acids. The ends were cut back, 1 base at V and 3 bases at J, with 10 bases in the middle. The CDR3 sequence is CASSIGGEIYEQYF. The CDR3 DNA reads TGTGCCAGTAGTATAGGTGGAGAGATCTACGAGCAGTACTTC.

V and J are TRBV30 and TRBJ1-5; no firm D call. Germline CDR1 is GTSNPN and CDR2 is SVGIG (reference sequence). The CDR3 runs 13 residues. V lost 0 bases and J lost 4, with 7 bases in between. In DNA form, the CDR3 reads TGTGCCTGGAGTGTACTTGAGAATCAGCCCCAGCATTTT. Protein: CAWSVLENQPQHF. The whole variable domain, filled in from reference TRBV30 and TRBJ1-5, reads SQTIHQWPATLVQPVGSPLSLECTVEGTSNPNLYWYRQAAGRGLQLLFYSVGIGQISSEVPQNLSASRPQDRQFILSSKKLLLSDSGFYLCAWSVLENQPQHFGDGTRLSIL.

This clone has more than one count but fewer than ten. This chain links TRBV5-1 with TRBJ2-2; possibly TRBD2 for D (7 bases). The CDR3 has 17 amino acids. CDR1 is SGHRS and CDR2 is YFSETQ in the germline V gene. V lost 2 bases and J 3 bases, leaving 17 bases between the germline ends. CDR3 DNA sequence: TGCGCCAGCAGCTTTAGAGCGGGACAACCCTACACCGGGGAGCTGTTTTTT. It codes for CASSFRAGQPYTGELFF.

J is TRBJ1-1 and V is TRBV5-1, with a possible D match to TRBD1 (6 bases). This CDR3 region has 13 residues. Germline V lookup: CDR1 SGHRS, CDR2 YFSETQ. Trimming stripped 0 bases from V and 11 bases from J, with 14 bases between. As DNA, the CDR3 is TGCGCCAGCAGCTTGGAGCCCTCAGGGGCTGCTTTCTTT. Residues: CASSLEPSGAAFF.

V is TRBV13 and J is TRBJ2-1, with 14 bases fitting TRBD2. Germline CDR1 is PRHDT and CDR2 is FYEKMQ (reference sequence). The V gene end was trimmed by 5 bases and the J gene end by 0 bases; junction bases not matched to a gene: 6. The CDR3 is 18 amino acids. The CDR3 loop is CASSPGLAGDSSYNEQFF. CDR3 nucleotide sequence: TGTGCCAGCAGCCCGGGACTAGCGGGGGATAGCTCCTACAATGAGCAGTTCTTC.

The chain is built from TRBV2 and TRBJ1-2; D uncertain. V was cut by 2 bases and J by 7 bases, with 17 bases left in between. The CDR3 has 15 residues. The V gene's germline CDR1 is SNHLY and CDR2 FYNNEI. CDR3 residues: CASSESWVPRGGYTF. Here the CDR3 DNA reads TGTGCCAGCAGTGAATCGTGGGTCCCACGGGGTGGCTACACCTTC.

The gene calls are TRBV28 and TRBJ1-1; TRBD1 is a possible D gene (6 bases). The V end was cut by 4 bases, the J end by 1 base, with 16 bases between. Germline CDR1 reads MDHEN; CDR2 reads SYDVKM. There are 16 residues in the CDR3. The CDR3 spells CASSSLGEGGNTEAFF. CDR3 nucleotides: TGTGCCAGCAGTTCCCTAGGGGAGGGGGGGAACACTGAAGCTTTCTTT.

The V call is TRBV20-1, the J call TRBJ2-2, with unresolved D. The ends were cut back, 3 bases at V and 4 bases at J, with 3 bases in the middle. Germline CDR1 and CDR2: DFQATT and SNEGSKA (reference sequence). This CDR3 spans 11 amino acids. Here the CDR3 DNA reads TGCAGTGCTAGCGGCACCGGGGAGCTGTTTTTT. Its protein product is CSASGTGELFF.

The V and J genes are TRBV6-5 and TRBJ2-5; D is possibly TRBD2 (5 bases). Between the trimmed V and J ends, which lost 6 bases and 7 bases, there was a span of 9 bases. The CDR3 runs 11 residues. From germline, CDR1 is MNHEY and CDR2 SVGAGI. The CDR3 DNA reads TGTGCCAGCAGGAGGGCAGGGACCCAGTACTTC. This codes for CASRRAGTQYF.

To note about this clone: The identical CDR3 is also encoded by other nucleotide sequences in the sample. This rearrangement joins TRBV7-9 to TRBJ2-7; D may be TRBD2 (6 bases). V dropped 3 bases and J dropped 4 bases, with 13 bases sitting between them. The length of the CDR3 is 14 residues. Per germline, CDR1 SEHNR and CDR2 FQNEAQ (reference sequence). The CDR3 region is CASSFRDSPYEQYF. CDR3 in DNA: TGTGCCAGCAGCTTTCGGGACTCACCATACGAGCAGTACTTC.

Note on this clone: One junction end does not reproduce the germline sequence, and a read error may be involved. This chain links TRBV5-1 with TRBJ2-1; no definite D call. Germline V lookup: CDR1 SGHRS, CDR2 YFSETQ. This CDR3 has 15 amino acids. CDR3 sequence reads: CASSLDLHRYSEQFF. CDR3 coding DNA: TGCGCCAGCAGCTTGGACCTCCATAGGTACAGTGAGCAGTTCTTC.

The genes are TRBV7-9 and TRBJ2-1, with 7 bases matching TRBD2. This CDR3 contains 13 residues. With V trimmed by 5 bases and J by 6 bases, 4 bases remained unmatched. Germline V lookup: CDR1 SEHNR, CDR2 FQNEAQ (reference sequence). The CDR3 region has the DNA TGTGCCAGCAGCCCGACTAGCCGCAATGAGCAGTTCTTC. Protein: CASSPTSRNEQFF.

The CDR3 protein is CASSQPLMGSSGNTIYF. For the CDR3, the DNA is TGTGCCAGCAGCCAACCCCTTATGGGGAGCTCTGGAAACACCATATATTTT. This chain uses TRBV3-1 (or the pseudogene TRBV3-2) with TRBJ1-3, with D unresolved. The CDR3 runs to 17 residues. From germline, CDR1 is LGHDT and CDR2 YNNKEL (reference sequence). V lost 2 bases and J lost 0, with 14 bases in between.